Listed here are 15 T cell receptor beta chains from one sample, sequenced in a study of blood T cell repertoires in COVID-19. This table comes from immunoSEQ multiplex PCR, and its TCRdb copy is limited to in-frame clones, with some not included. Of tens of thousands of clones listed, around 89% are singletons. The sequencing sample was made of peripheral blood. These receptors were taken from a man between 65 and 85 years old with active COVID-19.

The chain couples TRBV5-5 to TRBJ2-1; 7 bases align to TRBD1. V dropped 3 bases and J dropped 1; count of bases not matched to a gene: 4. Germline V CDR1 and CDR2: SGHKS, YYEKEE (reference sequence). The CDR3 is 15 amino acids. Here the CDR3 DNA reads TGTGCCAGCAGCTCACAGGGGTCTTCCTACAATGAGCAGTTCTTC. It translates to CASSSQGSSYNEQFF.

This rearrangement joins TRBV5-1 to TRBJ2-3, with 7 bases matching TRBD2. Trimming took 1 base from V and 5 from J; bases not matched to a gene: 4. Per the germline V gene, CDR1 is SGHRS and CDR2 is YFSETQ. The CDR3 runs 14 residues. The CDR3 region has the DNA TGCGCCAGCAGCTTGAGCCTAGCGGTAGATACGCAGTATTTT. This sequence encodes CASSLSLAVDTQYF. Based on the CDR3 plus reference TRBV5-1 and TRBJ2-3, the full variable domain is KAGVTQTPRYLIKTRGQQVTLSCSPISGHRSVSWYQQTPGQGLQFLFEYFSETQRNKGNFPGRFSGRQFSNSRSEMNVSTLELGDSALYLCASSLSLAVDTQYFGPGTRLTVL.

The chain has TRBV19 and TRBJ2-1; tentative D call: TRBD2 (6 bases). The V end was cut by 1 base, the J end by 5 bases, with 6 bases between. CDR1 is LNHDA, CDR2 SQIVND, per germline (reference sequence). The CDR3 covers 13 residues. CDR3 bases: TGTGCCAGTAGTATAGGGACTAACAATGAGCAGTTCTTC. It specifies CASSIGTNNEQFF. The whole variable domain, remainder taken from reference TRBV19 and TRBJ2-1, is DGGITQSPKYLFRKEGQNVTLSCEQNLNHDAMYWYRQDPGQGLRLIYYSQIVNDFQKGDIAEGYSVSREKKESFPLTVTSAQKNPTAFYLCASSIGTNNEQFFGPGTRLTVL.

As for this clone: Different DNA sequences within this sample yield the same CDR3. The chain uses TRBV7-2 and TRBJ1-2; tentative D call: TRBD1 (5 bases). Trimming took off 4 bases at V and 8 bases at J, with 20 bases between the two ends. The CDR3 runs 15 residues. Looked up from germline, CDR1 is SGHTA and CDR2 is FQGNSA. The CDR3 DNA reads as TGTGCCAGCAGCTCCACAGGTGCCCCAACCGAGGGCTACACCTTC. It is translated as CASSSTGAPTEGYTF. Full variable domain (missing parts from reference TRBV7-2 and TRBJ1-2): GAGVSQSPSNKVTEKGKDVELRCDPISGHTALYWYRQSLGQGLEFLIYFQGNSAPDKSGLPSDRFSAERTGGSVSTLTIQRTQQEDSAVYLCASSSTGAPTEGYTFGSGTRLTVV.

Comment on this clone: One end of the junction does not line up with germline, which may come from a read error. The J gene is TRBJ2-7, the V gene TRBV7-8; 10 nucleotides agree with TRBD2. Germline V lookup: CDR1 SGHVS, CDR2 FQNEAQ. This CDR3 has 18 amino acids. This CDR3 reads CASSLVASGSYTPYGQYF. CDR3 DNA sequence: TGTGCCAGCAGCTTAGTCGCTAGCGGGAGTTACACCCCCTACGGGCAGTACTTC.

The chain links TRBV5-1 to TRBJ2-2, with TRBD1 matching over 7 bases. Germline V gives CDR1 SGHRS, CDR2 YFSETQ. There are 14 residues in the CDR3. Trimming took 4 bases from V and 2 from J; bases not matched to a gene: 2. The CDR3 region has the DNA TGCGCCAGCAGCGACAGGGTCAACACCGGGGAGCTGTTTTTT. This gives the protein CASSDRVNTGELFF.

The J gene is TRBJ1-1, the V gene TRBV3-1 (or the pseudogene TRBV3-2); unclear D gene. Germline V lookup: CDR1 LGHDT, CDR2 YNNKEL (reference sequence). Trimming removed 5 bases from V and 1 base from J, with 8 bases in between. The CDR3 totals 13 residues. The CDR3 protein is CASSKTGNTEAFF. CDR3 DNA: TGTGCCAGCAGCAAAACGGGGAACACTGAAGCTTTCTTT.

The CDR3 here is CASSFLGPGVEQYF. The CDR3 DNA reads TGTGCCAGCAGCTTTTTGGGACCGGGGGTCGAGCAGTACTTC. The V and J genes are TRBV7-3 and TRBJ2-7, with a weak D call TRBD2 (6 bases). The ends were cut back, 3 bases at V and 6 bases at J, with 15 bases in the middle. Looked up from germline, CDR1 is SGHTA and CDR2 is FQGTGA. The CDR3 is 14 residues long.

This chain joins TRBV15 and TRBJ2-1; 11 bases align to TRBD2. The CDR3 sequence is 16 residues long. Germline CDR1 is LNHNV and CDR2 is YYDKDF (reference sequence). V dropped 4 bases and J dropped 4; count of bases not matched to a gene: 6. This CDR3 reads CATSNLGLAEYNEQFF. The CDR3 DNA follows: TGTGCCACCAGCAACCTGGGACTAGCGGAGTACAATGAGCAGTTCTTC.

DNA of the CDR3: TGTGCCAGCTCACCATCTAATACAGGGGCTAATGGCTACACCTTC. Its protein is CASSPSNTGANGYTF. The V and J genes are TRBV18 and TRBJ1-2, with 7 bases lining up with TRBD1. V shed 2 bases and J 6 bases; nucleotides not matched to a gene: 9. Germline V gives CDR1 KGHSH, CDR2 LQKENI. The CDR3 totals 15 residues.

The chain has TRBV12-3 or TRBV12-4 and TRBJ1-3; the D is unclear. Trimming took off 7 bases at V and 4 bases at J, with 11 bases between the two ends. The CDR3 sequence is 13 residues long. The CDR3 DNA sequence: TGTGCCAGCATGTTGGTTGGCGGAAACACCATATATTTT. Translation: CASMLVGGNTIYF.

The gene calls are TRBV3-1 (or the pseudogene TRBV3-2) and TRBJ2-7; possibly TRBD1 for D (6 bases). The length of the CDR3 is 13 residues. Germline values: CDR1 LGHDT, CDR2 YNNKEL (reference sequence). V was pared by 2 bases and J by 2 bases, with 7 bases between. The CDR3 loop reads CASSQQGTYEQYF. CDR3 sequence (DNA): TGTGCCAGCAGCCAACAGGGGACCTACGAGCAGTACTTC.

The J gene is TRBJ1-1, the V gene TRBV19; 8 bases are shared with TRBD1. The trim removed 7 bases at V and 3 bases at J, leaving 10 bases unmatched. The CDR3 totals 15 residues. Germline assignment: CDR1 LNHDA and CDR2 SQIVND (reference sequence). CDR3: CASTQGASKYTEAFF. The CDR3 DNA follows: TGTGCCAGTACCCAGGGGGCCAGCAAGTACACTGAAGCTTTCTTT.

CDR3 sequence (DNA): TGTGCCAGCAGTTTAACAGGATCAGATACGCAGTATTTT. This sequence encodes CASSLTGSDTQYF. The chain links TRBV6-6 to TRBJ2-3; D might be TRBD1 (5 bases). With 4 bases removed from V and 4 bases from J, the gap between germline ends came to 9 bases. CDR3 length: 13 residues. Germline V gene data show CDR1 as MNHNY and CDR2 as SVGAGI (reference sequence).

This chain connects TRBV5-4 to TRBJ2-1, with D possibly matching TRBD2 (7 bases). Germline-derived CDR1 and CDR2 are SGHNT and YYREEE (reference sequence). The V end lost 0 bases, the J end lost 2 bases, and 12 bases lay between the germline ends. The CDR3 runs 16 residues. CDR3 nucleotide sequence: TGTGCCAGCAGCTTGGCGCGGGGGCAGGCCTACAATGAGCAGTTCTTC. This encodes CASSLARGQAYNEQFF.